One and the same sample provided the 20 T cell receptor beta chains below, sequenced in a study of blood T cells in healthy people across ages. Using a J-beta primer mix together with a sample-barcoded 5' primer, a second PCR was run for about 6 to 11 cycles. TCRdb called the 5' RACE reads again in MiXCR, with one record for every CDR3 protein. The sample lists 1.5 million to 2 million distinct CDR3 sequences, 28% occurring once. Input material: blood. The receptors derive from a woman under 40 in good health.

This clonotype was detected many times. The rearrangement links TRBV29-1 to TRBJ2-6; maybe TRBD1 (6 bases). The CDR3 is 13 amino acids. Germline V gene sequence: CDR1 SQVTM, CDR2 ANQGSEA. V was pared by 6 bases and J by 2 bases, with 8 bases between. The DNA for the CDR3 is TGCAGCGTCAGGGGTCCTGGGGCCAACGTCCTGACTTTC. Protein sequence: CSVRGPGANVLTF.

This clonotype was picked up a small number of times. The germline gene is not matched at one end of the junction; a read error may be the cause. The chain links TRBV4-1 to TRBJ2-7; weak D call: TRBD1 (5 bases). From germline, CDR1 is MGHRA and CDR2 YSYEKL. The CDR3 consists of 15 residues. Written as DNA, the CDR3 is TGCGCCAACAGCCAAGAATCCAGGGAAAGCTACGAGCAGTACTTC. This sequence encodes CANSQESRESYEQYF.

The J gene is TRBJ2-2, the V gene TRBV30; D is undetermined. The CDR3 sequence is 12 residues long. Trimming pared 0 bases from V and 5 bases from J, leaving 4 bases between. Germline V CDR1 and CDR2: GTSNPN, SVGIG (reference sequence). In DNA, the CDR3 is TGTGCCTGGAGTGTCCTTACCGGGGAGCTGTTTTTT. Encoded protein: CAWSVLTGELFF.

The CDR3 nucleotides are TGTGCCAGCAGCCAAGATCCCGTATATGGCTACACCTTC. Amino acids: CASSQDPVYGYTF. This chain links TRBV3-1 with TRBJ1-2; D is undetermined. The V end was cut by 0 bases, the J end by 5 bases, with 7 bases between. The CDR3 consists of 13 residues. CDR1 is LGHDT, CDR2 YNNKEL, per germline (reference sequence).

This clonotype was observed a few times. J is TRBJ2-1 and V is TRBV4-1; TRBD2 agrees at 11 bases. The J call is doubtful: the DNA matches TRBJ2-7 better. CDR1 and CDR2 from the germline V gene are MGHRA and YSYEKL. CDR3 size: 16 residues. CDR3 in amino acids: CASSPLGLAAYNEQYF. Written as DNA, the CDR3 is TGCGCCAGCAGCCCCCTGGGACTAGCGGCTTACAATGAGCAGTACTTC.

This clonotype was counted between two and nine times. This rearrangement joins TRBV6-6 to TRBJ2-1; perhaps TRBD1 as D (6 bases). V lost 5 bases, J lost 0 bases, and 14 bases lay in between. Germline V gives CDR1 MNHNY, CDR2 SVGAGI (reference sequence). This CDR3 contains 16 residues. The CDR3 spells CASSPQDRSSYNEQFF. The CDR3 DNA reads TGTGCCAGCAGTCCGCAGGACAGAAGCTCCTACAATGAGCAGTTCTTC.

Ten or more counts support this clonotype. This sequence joins TRBV7-6 and TRBJ2-5, with 11 bases that match TRBD2. Germline lookup yields CDR1 SGHVS and CDR2 FNYEAQ. Trimming at V came to 5 bases and at J to 0 bases, leaving 5 bases not matched to a gene. The CDR3 is 16 residues long. This CDR3 is CASSAMTSGNQETQYF. The CDR3 bases are TGTGCCAGCAGCGCCATGACTAGCGGGAACCAAGAGACCCAGTACTTC.

Ten or more counts support this clonotype. The chain joins TRBV3-1 to TRBJ2-5, with D perhaps TRBD2 (5 bases). The V gene's germline CDR1 is LGHDT and CDR2 YNNKEL (reference sequence). Deletions cut 1 base from V and 4 bases from J, with 10 bases between. There are 14 residues in the CDR3. Here the CDR3 DNA reads TGTGCCAGCAGCCAAGGACTAAGTCGAGAGACCCAGTACTTC. Protein product: CASSQGLSRETQYF.

The chain has TRBV7-3 and TRBJ2-2, with D possibly TRBD1 on 6 matching bases. Deletions cut 5 bases from V and 14 bases from J, with 15 bases between. CDR3 length equals 12 residues. Germline CDR1 is SGHTA and CDR2 is FQGTGA. The CDR3 sequence is CASSPREGVLFF. As DNA, the CDR3 is TGTGCCAGCAGCCCCCGAGAGGGGGTTCTGTTTTTT.

This clonotype was found a few times. J is TRBJ1-5 and V is TRBV7-2; D gene unclear. CDR1 and CDR2 from the germline V gene are SGHTA and FQGNSA. The CDR3 is made up of 16 amino acids. V lost 6 bases and J 0 bases, leaving 15 bases between the germline ends. CDR3 in amino acids: CASRQGGSYSNQPQHF. CDR3 coding DNA: TGTGCCAGCAGACAAGGAGGGAGCTATAGCAATCAGCCCCAGCATTTT.

This clonotype was recorded a few times. The chain combines TRBV5-1 with TRBJ2-7; D gene ambiguous. This CDR3 is built from 15 residues. From germline, CDR1 is SGHRS and CDR2 YFSETQ. V was trimmed by 3 bases and J by 0 bases, leaving 13 bases between them. The chain's CDR3 is CASSSNVGYSYEQYF. The CDR3 region has the DNA TGCGCCAGCAGCTCGAATGTGGGGTACTCCTACGAGCAGTACTTC. The full variable domain, completed using reference TRBV5-1 and TRBJ2-7, is KAGVTQTPRYLIKTRGQQVTLSCSPISGHRSVSWYQQTPGQGLQFLFEYFSETQRNKGNFPGRFSGRQFSNSRSEMNVSTLELGDSALYLCASSSNVGYSYEQYFGPGTRLTVT.

This sequence joins TRBV5-1 and TRBJ2-5; TRBD2 is a possible D gene (6 bases). V lost 0 bases, J lost 3 bases, and 12 bases lay in between. The CDR3 has 15 amino acids. Germline values: CDR1 SGHRS, CDR2 YFSETQ. The CDR3 DNA reads TGCGCCAGCAGCTTGGGGGCGCGGGATGAAGAGACCCAGTACTTC. Protein product: CASSLGARDEETQYF.

This clonotype was seen many times. The V and J genes are TRBV28 and TRBJ2-7; perhaps D is TRBD1 or TRBD2 (5 bases each). Per germline, CDR1 MDHEN and CDR2 SYDVKM. Deletions cut 1 base from V and 2 bases from J, with 9 bases between. The CDR3 is 14 amino acids. The CDR3 sequence is CASSLSGDPYEQYF. The CDR3 bases are TGTGCCAGCAGTTTATCTGGGGACCCCTACGAGCAGTACTTC.

This clonotype has ten or more counts. The rearrangement links TRBV12-3 or TRBV12-4 to TRBJ2-7; 8 nucleotides match TRBD1. V was pared by 5 bases and J by 5 bases, with 8 bases of the junction left unmatched. This CDR3 has 14 amino acids. The chain's CDR3 is CASSPGQGRHEQYF. DNA for the CDR3: TGTGCCAGCAGTCCCGGACAGGGACGTCACGAGCAGTACTTC.

Ten or more counts support this clonotype. This chain links TRBV12-3 or TRBV12-4 with TRBJ2-1; 14 positions match TRBD2. V lost 5 bases and J lost 8; bases outside the gene matches: 11. There are 17 residues in the CDR3. The CDR3 spells CASSPWTSGRKEDEQFF. The CDR3 nucleotides read TGTGCCAGCAGTCCGTGGACTAGCGGGAGGAAGGAGGATGAGCAGTTCTTC.

This chain joins TRBV29-1 and TRBJ2-4; TRBD1 agrees at 8 bases. V lost 4 bases and J lost 9; bases outside the gene matches: 11. This CDR3 region has 14 residues. The germline CDR1 and CDR2 sequences are SQVTM and ANQGSEA. The CDR3 DNA sequence: TGCAGCGTTGGAGGGGGCAGGGGGCGCGCCATTCAGTACTTC. Protein: CSVGGGRGRAIQYF.

In DNA form, the CDR3 reads TGTGCCAGCCGGGACAGGGGTACCTCTGGGGCCAACGTCCTGACTTTC. Protein product: CASRDRGTSGANVLTF. V and J are TRBV28 and TRBJ2-6; 10 bases are a match to TRBD1. V dropped 8 bases and J dropped 0; count of bases not matched to a gene: 4. The CDR3 totals 16 residues. CDR1 is MDHEN, CDR2 SYDVKM, per germline. The full variable domain, completed using reference TRBV28 and TRBJ2-6, is DVKVTQSSRYLVKRTGEKVFLECVQDMDHENMFWYRQDPGLGLRLIYFSYDVKMKEKGDIPEGYSVSREKKERFSLILESASTNQTSMYLCASRDRGTSGANVLTFGAGSRLTVL.

This clonotype has only a few counts. The V call is TRBV7-9, the J call TRBJ2-7; TRBD1 matches 7 bases. Germline CDR1 reads SEHNR; CDR2 reads FQNEAQ (reference sequence). J was trimmed by 2 bases and V by 5 bases; bases with no gene match: 12. This CDR3 is 16 amino acids long. The chain's CDR3 is CASSPRSPGQTYEQYF. The CDR3 nucleotides read TGTGCCAGCAGCCCCCGCTCCCCGGGACAGACCTACGAGCAGTACTTC.

The rearrangement joins TRBV20-1 to TRBJ1-2, with D maybe TRBD1 (6 bases). V dropped 4 bases and J dropped 2 bases, with 14 bases sitting between them. The germline gives CDR1 DFQATT, CDR2 SNEGSKA (reference sequence). CDR3 size: 14 residues. The CDR3 sequence is CSATREGGNYGYTF. The CDR3 DNA is TGCAGTGCTACCCGAGAGGGGGGCAACTATGGCTACACCTTC.

The table lists this clonotype with many counts. The V call is TRBV4-3, the J call TRBJ2-5, with 7 bases identical to TRBD2. Per the germline V gene, CDR1 is LGHNA and CDR2 is YSLEER. V lost 4 bases and J lost 5; bases outside the gene matches: 13. The CDR3 has 16 residues. CDR3 nucleotide sequence: TGCGCCAGCAGCCTAGATGGGGGGGGGTCTGGGGAGACCCAGTACTTC. It is translated as CASSLDGGGSGETQYF.